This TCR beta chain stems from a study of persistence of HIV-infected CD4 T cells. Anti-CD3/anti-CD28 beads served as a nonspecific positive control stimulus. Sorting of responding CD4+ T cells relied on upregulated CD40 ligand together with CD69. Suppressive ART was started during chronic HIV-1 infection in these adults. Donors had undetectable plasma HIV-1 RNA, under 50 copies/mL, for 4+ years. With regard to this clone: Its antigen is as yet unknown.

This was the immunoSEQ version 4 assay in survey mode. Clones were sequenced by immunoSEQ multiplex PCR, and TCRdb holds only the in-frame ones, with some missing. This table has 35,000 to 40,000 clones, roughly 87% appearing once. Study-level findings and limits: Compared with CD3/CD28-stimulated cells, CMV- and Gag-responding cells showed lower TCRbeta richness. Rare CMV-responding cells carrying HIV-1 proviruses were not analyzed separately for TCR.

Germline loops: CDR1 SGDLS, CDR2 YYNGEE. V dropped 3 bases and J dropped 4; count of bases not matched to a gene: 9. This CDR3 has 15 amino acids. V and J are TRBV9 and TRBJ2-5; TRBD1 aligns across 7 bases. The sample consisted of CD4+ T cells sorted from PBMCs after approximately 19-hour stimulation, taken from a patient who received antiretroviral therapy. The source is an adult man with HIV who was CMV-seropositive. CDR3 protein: CASSARQGLGETQYF. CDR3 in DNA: TGTGCCAGCAGCGCTAGACAGGGATTGGGAGAGACCCAGTACTTC.